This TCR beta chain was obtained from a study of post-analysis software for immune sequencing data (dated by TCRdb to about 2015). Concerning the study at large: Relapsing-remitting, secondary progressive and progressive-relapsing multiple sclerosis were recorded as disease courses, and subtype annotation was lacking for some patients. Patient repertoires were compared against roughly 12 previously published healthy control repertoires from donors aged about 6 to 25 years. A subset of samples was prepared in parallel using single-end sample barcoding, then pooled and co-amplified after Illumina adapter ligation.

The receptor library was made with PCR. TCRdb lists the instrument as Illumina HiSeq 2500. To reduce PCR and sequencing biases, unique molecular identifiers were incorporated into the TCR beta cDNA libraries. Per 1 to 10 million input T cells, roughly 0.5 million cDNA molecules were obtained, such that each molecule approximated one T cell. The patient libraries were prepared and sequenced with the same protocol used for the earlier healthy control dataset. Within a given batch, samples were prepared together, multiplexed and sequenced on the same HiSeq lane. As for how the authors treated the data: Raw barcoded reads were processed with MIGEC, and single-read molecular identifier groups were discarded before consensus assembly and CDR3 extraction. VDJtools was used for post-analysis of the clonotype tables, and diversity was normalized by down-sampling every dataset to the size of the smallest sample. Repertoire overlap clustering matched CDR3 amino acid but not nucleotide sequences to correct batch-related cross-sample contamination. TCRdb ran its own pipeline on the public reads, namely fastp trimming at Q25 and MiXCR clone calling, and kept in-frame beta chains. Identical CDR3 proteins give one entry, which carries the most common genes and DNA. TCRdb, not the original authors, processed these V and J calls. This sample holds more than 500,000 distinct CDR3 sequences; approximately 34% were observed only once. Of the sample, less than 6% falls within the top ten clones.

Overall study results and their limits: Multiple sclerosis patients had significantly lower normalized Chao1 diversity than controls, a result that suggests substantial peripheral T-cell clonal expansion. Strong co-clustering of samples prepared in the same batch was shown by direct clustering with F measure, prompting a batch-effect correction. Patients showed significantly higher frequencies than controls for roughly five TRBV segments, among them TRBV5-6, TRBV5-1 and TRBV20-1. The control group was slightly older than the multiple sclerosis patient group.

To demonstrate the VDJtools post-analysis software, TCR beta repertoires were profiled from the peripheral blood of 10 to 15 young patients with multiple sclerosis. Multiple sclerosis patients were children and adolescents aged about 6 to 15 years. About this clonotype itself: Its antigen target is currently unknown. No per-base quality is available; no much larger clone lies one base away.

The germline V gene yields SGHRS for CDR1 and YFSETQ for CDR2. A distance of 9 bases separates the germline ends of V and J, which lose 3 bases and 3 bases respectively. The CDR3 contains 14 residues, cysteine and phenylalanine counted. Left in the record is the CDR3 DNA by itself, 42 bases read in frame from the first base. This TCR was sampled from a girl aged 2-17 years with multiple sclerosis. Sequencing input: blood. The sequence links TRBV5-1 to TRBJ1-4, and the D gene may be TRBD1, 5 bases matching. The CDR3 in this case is CASSWGRANEKLFF. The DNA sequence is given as TGCGCCAGCAGCTGGGGACGAGCTAATGAAAAACTGTTTTTT.